The present TCR beta chain was sequenced within a study of radiation and T cells in renal cell carcinoma (dated by TCRdb to 2019 to 2021). Context from the whole study: The samples were drawn from a clinical trial, where primary renal cell carcinomas were treated with 15 Gy of stereotactic body radiation therapy and then removed by nephrectomy 4 weeks afterward. TCR beta sequencing covered roughly 53 samples in total, comprising some 26 tumors and approximately 27 peripheral blood samples. A total of 3.5 million to 4.5 million unique CDR3 nucleotide sequences, encoding 2,658,974 unique CDR3 amino acid sequences, were found across all 55 or so samples.

This clone was seen just once. The specificity of this receptor is unknown. Base qualities are not recorded, but no much larger clone differs from it by a single base. General study outcomes and caveats: Because pretreatment tumor biopsies were not available, the study could not determine whether clonotypes were already present within the tumor at baseline. Because the trial had a single-armed design, the trial could not examine how radiation dose or scheduling affected the TCR repertoire. Top tumor clonotypes rose in blood from baseline to 2 weeks post-radiation, then contracted by 4 weeks, suggesting transient expansion of tumor-resident clones. Dynamics of the blood repertoire were not tracked past 4 weeks after treatment.

V loses 6 bases of germline sequence and J loses 3 bases, and the interval between the two ends is 11 bases. The CDR3 contains 14 residues, cysteine and phenylalanine counted. Here the CDR3 DNA is all that survives: 42 bases in frame from base 1. CDR1 WSHSY and CDR2 SAAADI were looked up in the germline V gene. This sample's time point label indicates: baseline pretreatment blood. The treatment or condition label for this specimen denotes: 15 Gy SBRT to primary tumor, nephrectomy 4 weeks later. Serial peripheral blood from radiation-treated patients was sampled at baseline, 2 weeks and 4 weeks after SBRT to track tumor-enriched clonotypes. Every patient's renal cell carcinoma showed clear cell pathology. The QIAamp DNA Blood Mini Kit (Qiagen) was used to prepare genomic DNA for TCR sequencing. Samples were included in the analyses only if all quality control checks were passed. Following the manufacturer's recommendations, the immunoSEQ kit was used to generate TCR beta libraries from genomic DNA. To prepare libraries, a first multiplex PCR with proprietary primers was run, followed by a second PCR that added unique barcodes, and a bead cleanup was done after each round. A kit-provided positive control reaction and a negative control reaction were included in every sample batch. The final libraries underwent checking on an Agilent 4200 TapeStation D1000 ScreenTape, volumetric pooling, and quantification by qPCR. Sequencing ran on an Illumina NextSeq500 with a MidOutput 150-cycle cartridge, using 156 Read1 and 15 Index1 cycles with kit custom primers. The pooled library was loaded at around 0.93 pM with approximately 20% PhiX control spiked in. The paper's processing steps were these. Vendor-processed data were analyzed in R, and a clonotype was defined as all T cells sharing the same CDR3 nucleotide sequence. In the clone abundance analyses, frequencies were normalized to the 10,000 most abundant clones in each sample. Public T cell clones, averaging fewer than five per sample, were removed before analysis. An abundance difference of at least 32-fold between compartments was the criterion for calling clonotypes tumor-enriched or baseline blood-enriched. A beta-binomial differential abundance model was used to identify clonotypes that expanded or contracted between blood time points. Similarity between tumor and blood repertoires was quantified using the Baroni-Urbani and Buser coefficient, and groups were compared with two-tailed Wilcoxon tests in R. In TCRdb, the immuneACCESS table is reduced to in-frame sequences with V and J assigned. These tables do not hold every clone; where another copy was compared, an unresolved V gene accounts for under half, and the others remain unexplained. The DNA was the basis for D and trimming; V, J and clone size are from that table. This sample lists approximately 150,000 clones; approximately 87% were detected once. Roughly a quarter of the sample lies in the top ten.

The origin of this receptor is a woman between 45 and 65 years old with renal cell carcinoma. In this chain, TRBV10-2 is recombined with TRBJ1-4, with TRBD1 tentatively as D gene (5 bases match). This material consisted of blood, taken from a patient whose treatment included radiotherapy and nephrectomy. The nucleotide sequence reads TGCGCCAGCAGGCAGGGTTTGGCTAATGAAAAACTGTTTTTT. It codes for CASRQGLANEKLFF.